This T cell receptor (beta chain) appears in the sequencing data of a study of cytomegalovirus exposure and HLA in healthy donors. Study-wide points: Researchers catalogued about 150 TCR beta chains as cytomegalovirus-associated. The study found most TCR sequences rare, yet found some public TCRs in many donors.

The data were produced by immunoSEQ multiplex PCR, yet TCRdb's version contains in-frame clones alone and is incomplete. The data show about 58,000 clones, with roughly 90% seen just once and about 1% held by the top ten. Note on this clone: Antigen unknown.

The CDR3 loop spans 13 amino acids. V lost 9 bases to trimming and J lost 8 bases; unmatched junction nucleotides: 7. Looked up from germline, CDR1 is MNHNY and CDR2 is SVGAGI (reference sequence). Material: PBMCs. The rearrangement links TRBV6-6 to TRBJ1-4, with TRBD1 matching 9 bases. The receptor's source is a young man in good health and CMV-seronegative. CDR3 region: CASEQGAREKLFF. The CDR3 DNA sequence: TGTGCCAGTGAACAGGGGGCAAGGGAAAAACTGTTTTTT.